This T cell receptor (beta chain) was sequenced during a study of T-cell reconstitution after alpha-beta-depleted transplantation in children. Molecular barcoding with unique molecular identifiers was used for the TCRbeta library. TCRdb processed the PCR reads anew with MiXCR; each CDR3 protein has one entry. The table has 400,000 to 500,000 distinct CDR3 sequences, roughly 10% seen once; the top ten hold roughly 5.1%. This clonotype has just a few counts. CDR3 length: 16 residues. V shed 3 bases and J shed 0 bases, with 15 bases lying between them. Sequencing was performed on PBMCs from the stem cell graft donor, taken from the stem cell graft. The clonotype comes from a human donor who donated a stem cell graft to a child with acute myeloid leukemia. The rearrangement uses TRBV12-3 or TRBV12-4 and TRBJ2-7, with D possibly being TRBD2 (5 bases). Here the CDR3 reads CASSFLVRRVSYEQYF. The CDR3 nucleotides are TGTGCCAGCAGTTTCTTAGTTCGGCGGGTCTCCTACGAGCAGTACTTC.